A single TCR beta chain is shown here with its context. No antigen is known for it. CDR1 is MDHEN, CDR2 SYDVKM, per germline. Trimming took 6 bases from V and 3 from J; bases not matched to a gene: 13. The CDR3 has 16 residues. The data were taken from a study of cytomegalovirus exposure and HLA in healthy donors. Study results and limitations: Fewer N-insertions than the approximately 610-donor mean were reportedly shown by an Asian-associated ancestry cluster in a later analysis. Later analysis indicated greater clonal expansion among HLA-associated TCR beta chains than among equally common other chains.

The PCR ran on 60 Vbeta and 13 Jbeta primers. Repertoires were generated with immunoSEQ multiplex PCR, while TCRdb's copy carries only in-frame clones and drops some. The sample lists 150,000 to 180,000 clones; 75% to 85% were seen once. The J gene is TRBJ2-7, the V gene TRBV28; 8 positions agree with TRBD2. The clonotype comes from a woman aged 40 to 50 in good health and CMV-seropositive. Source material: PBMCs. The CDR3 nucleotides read TGTGCCAGCAGCTTGGCGGGGACTAGTTATGTCTACGAGCAGTACTTC. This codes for CASSLAGTSYVYEQYF.